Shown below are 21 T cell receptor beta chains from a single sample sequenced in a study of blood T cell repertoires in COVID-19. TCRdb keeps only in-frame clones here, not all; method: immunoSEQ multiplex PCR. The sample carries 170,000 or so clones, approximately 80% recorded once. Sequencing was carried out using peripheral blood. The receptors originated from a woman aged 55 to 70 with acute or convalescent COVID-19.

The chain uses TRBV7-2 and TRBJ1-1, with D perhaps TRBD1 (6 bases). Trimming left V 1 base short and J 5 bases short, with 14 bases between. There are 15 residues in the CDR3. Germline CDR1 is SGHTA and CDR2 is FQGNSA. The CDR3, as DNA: TGTGCCAGCAGCTTAGTTCCAGGGGAAGGGACTGAAGCTTTCTTT. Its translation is CASSLVPGEGTEAFF.

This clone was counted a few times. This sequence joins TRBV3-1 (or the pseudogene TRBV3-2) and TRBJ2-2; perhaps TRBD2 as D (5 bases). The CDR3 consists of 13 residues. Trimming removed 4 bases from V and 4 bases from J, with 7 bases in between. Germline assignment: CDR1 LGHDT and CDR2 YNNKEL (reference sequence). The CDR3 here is CASSRGATGELFF. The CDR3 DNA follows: TGTGCCAGCAGCCGGGGAGCCACCGGGGAGCTGTTTTTT.

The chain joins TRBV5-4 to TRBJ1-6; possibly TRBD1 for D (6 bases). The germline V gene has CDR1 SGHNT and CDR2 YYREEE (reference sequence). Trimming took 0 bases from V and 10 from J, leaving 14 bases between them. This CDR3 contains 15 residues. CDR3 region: CASSLGGGQGSPLHF. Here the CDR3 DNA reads TGTGCCAGCAGCTTGGGGGGGGGCCAAGGGTCACCCCTCCACTTT.

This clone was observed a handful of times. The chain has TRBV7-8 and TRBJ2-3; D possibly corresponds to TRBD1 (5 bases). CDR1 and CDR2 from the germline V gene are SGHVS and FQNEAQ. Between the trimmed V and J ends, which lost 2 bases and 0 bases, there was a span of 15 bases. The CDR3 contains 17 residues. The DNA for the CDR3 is TGTGCCAGCAGCTTACGAGTTGACAGCTCTAGCACAGATACGCAGTATTTT. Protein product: CASSLRVDSSSTDTQYF.

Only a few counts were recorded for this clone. The CDR3 bases are TGCGCCAGCAGTGGTGGCCTGAGCACAGATACGCAGTATTTT. This gives the protein CASSGGLSTDTQYF. The rearrangement uses TRBV10-1 and TRBJ2-3; D ambiguous. Germline lookup yields CDR1 WNHNN and CDR2 SYGVQD (reference sequence). The CDR3 has 14 amino acids. V lost 4 bases to trimming and J lost 0 bases, with 8 bases between them.

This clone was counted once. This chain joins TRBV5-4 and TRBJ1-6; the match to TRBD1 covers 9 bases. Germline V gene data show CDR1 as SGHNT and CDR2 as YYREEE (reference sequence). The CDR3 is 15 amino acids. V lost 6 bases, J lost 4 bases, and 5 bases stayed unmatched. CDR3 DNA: TGTGCCAGCAAGACCGGGACAGGGTATAATTCACCCCTCCACTTT. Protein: CASKTGTGYNSPLHF. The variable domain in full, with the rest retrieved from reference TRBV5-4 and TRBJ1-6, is ETGVTQSPTHLIKTRGQQVTLRCSSQSGHNTVSWYQQALGQGPQFIFQYYREEENGRGNFPPRFSGLQFPNYSSELNVNALELDDSALYLCASKTGTGYNSPLHFGNGTRLTVT.

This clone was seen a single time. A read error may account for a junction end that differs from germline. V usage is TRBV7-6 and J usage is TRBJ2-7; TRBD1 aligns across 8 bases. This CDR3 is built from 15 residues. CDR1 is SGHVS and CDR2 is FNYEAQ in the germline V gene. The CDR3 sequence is CTSSSQSGQGNEQYF. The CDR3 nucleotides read TGTACCAGCAGCTCACAATCCGGACAGGGAAACGAGCAGTACTTC.

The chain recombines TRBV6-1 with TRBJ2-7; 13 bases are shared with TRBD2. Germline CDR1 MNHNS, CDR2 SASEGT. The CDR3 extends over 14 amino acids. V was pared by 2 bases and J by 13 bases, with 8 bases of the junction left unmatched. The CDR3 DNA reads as TGTGCCAGCAGTGAACCCTGGGGACTAGCGGGACTTTACTTC. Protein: CASSEPWGLAGLYF.

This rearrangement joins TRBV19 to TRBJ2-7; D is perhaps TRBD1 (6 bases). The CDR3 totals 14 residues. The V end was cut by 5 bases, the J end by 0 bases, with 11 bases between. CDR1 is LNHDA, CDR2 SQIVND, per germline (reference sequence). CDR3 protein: CASSLTGSSYEQYF. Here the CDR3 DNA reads TGTGCCAGTAGTCTTACAGGGAGCTCCTACGAGCAGTACTTC.

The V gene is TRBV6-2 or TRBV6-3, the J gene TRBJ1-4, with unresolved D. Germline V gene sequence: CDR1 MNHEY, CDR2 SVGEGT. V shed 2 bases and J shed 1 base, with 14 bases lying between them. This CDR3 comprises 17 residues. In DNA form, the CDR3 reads TGTGCCAGCAGTTACCGGAGGGCGGGCCAAACTAATGAAAAACTGTTTTTT. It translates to CASSYRRAGQTNEKLFF.

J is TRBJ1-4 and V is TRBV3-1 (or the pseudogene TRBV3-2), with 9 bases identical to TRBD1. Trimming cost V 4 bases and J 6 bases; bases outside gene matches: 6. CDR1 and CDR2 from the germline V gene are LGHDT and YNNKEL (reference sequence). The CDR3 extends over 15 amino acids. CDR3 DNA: TGTGCCAGCAGCCGTGGGACAGGGTTATATGAAAAACTGTTTTTT. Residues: CASSRGTGLYEKLFF.

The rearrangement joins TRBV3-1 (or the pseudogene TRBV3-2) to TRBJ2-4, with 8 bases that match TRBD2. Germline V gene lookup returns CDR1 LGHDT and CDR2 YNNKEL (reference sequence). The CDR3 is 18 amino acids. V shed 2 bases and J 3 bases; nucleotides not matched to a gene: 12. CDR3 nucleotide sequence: TGTGCCAGCAGCCAACCCTCAGCGGGGGCCGGTGGCAAAAACATTCAGTACTTC. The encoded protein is CASSQPSAGAGGKNIQYF.

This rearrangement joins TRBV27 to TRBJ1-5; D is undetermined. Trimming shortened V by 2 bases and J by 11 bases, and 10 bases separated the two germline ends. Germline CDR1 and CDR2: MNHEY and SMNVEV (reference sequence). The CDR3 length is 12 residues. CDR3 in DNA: TGTGCCAGCAGTTTACCCCGGCAGGCCCAGCATTTT. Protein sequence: CASSLPRQAQHF.

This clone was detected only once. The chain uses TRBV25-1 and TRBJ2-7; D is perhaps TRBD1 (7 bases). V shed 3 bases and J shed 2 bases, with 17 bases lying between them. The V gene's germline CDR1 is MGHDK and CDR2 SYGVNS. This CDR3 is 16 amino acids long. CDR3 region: CASSDGGSDRTYEQYF. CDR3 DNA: TGTGCCAGCAGTGACGGGGGTTCGGACAGGACCTACGAGCAGTACTTC.

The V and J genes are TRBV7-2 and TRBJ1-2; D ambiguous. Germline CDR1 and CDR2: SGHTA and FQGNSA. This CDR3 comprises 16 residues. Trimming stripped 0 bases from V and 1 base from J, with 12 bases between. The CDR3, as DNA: TGTGCCAGCAGCTTAGCCGGAGGGCAGAATAACTATGGCTACACCTTC. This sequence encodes CASSLAGGQNNYGYTF. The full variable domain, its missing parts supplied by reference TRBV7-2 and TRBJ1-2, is GAGVSQSPSNKVTEKGKDVELRCDPISGHTALYWYRQSLGQGLEFLIYFQGNSAPDKSGLPSDRFSAERTGGSVSTLTIQRTQQEDSAVYLCASSLAGGQNNYGYTFGSGTRLTVV.

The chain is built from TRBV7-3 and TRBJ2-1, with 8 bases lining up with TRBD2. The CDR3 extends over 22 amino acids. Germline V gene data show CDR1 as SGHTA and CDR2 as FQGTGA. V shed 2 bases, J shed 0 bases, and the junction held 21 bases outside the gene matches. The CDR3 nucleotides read TGTGCCAGCAGCTTACCAGAGGCGGGGGGCATTGGTTCCGTGAGCTCCTACAATGAGCAGTTCTTC. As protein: CASSLPEAGGIGSVSSYNEQFF.

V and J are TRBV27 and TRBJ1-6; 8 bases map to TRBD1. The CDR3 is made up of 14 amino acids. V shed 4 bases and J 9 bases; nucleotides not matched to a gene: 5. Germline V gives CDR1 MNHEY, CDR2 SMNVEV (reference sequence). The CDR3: CASSYQGAGSPLHF. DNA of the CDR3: TGTGCCAGCAGTTACCAGGGGGCAGGTTCACCCCTCCACTTT.

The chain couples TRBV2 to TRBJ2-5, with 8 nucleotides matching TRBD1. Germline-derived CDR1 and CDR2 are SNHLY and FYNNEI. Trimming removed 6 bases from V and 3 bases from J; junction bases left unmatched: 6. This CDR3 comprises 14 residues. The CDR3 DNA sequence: TGTGCCAGCAGGGGGACAGGACAGAAAGAGACCCAGTACTTC. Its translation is CASRGTGQKETQYF.

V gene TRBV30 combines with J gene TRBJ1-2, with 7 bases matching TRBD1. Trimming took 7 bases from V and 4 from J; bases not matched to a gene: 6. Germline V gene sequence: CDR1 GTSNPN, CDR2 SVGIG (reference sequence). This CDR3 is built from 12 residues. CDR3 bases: TGTGCCTACGGCCCAGGGGGCTATGGCTACACCTTC. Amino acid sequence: CAYGPGGYGYTF.

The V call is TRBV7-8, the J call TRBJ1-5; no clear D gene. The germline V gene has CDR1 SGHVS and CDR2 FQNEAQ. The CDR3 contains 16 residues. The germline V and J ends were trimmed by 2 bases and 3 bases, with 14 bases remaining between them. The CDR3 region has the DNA TGTGCCAGCAGCTTAAGGGCAACCGGACTCAATCAGCCCCAGCATTTT. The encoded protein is CASSLRATGLNQPQHF.

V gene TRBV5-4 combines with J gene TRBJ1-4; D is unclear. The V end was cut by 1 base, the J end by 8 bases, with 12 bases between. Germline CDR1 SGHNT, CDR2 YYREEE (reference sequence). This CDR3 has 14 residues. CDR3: CASSLTLNGEKLFF. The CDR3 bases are TGTGCCAGCAGCTTGACACTAAACGGGGAAAAACTGTTTTTT. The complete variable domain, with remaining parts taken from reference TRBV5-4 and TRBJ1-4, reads ETGVTQSPTHLIKTRGQQVTLRCSSQSGHNTVSWYQQALGQGPQFIFQYYREEENGRGNFPPRFSGLQFPNYSSELNVNALELDDSALYLCASSLTLNGEKLFFGSGTQLSVL.